The T cell receptor (beta chain) described here comes from a study of radiotherapy plus CTLA-4 blockade in lung cancer. Study observations and caveats: Response, reportedly, was best predicted by interferon-beta along with early blood T cell clone dynamics. Expansion of tumor-derived TCR clones was observed in blood after radiotherapy plus ipilimumab.

This table comes from immunoSEQ multiplex PCR, and its TCRdb copy is limited to in-frame clones, with some not included. The sample carries 80,000 to 95,000 clones, roughly 80% recorded once. Focal radiation was given together with CTLA-4 blockade (ipilimumab) to patients with chemo-refractory metastatic non-small-cell lung cancer. The trim removed 5 bases at V and 2 bases at J, leaving 9 bases unmatched. Germline CDR1 is SGHNT and CDR2 is YENEEA. The CDR3 contains 15 residues. Concerning this clone: Its cognate antigen is unknown.

The chain is built from TRBV11-3 and TRBJ2-7, with TRBD1 matching 7 bases. This TCR derives from a human donor with non-small cell lung cancer who had stable disease on radiotherapy plus ipilimumab. Sequenced here: peripheral blood, sampled from a patient treated with radiotherapy plus ipilimumab. DNA of the CDR3: TGTGCCAGCAGCCCTCGTACAGGGGCGACCTACGAGCAGTACTTC. It specifies CASSPRTGATYEQYF.